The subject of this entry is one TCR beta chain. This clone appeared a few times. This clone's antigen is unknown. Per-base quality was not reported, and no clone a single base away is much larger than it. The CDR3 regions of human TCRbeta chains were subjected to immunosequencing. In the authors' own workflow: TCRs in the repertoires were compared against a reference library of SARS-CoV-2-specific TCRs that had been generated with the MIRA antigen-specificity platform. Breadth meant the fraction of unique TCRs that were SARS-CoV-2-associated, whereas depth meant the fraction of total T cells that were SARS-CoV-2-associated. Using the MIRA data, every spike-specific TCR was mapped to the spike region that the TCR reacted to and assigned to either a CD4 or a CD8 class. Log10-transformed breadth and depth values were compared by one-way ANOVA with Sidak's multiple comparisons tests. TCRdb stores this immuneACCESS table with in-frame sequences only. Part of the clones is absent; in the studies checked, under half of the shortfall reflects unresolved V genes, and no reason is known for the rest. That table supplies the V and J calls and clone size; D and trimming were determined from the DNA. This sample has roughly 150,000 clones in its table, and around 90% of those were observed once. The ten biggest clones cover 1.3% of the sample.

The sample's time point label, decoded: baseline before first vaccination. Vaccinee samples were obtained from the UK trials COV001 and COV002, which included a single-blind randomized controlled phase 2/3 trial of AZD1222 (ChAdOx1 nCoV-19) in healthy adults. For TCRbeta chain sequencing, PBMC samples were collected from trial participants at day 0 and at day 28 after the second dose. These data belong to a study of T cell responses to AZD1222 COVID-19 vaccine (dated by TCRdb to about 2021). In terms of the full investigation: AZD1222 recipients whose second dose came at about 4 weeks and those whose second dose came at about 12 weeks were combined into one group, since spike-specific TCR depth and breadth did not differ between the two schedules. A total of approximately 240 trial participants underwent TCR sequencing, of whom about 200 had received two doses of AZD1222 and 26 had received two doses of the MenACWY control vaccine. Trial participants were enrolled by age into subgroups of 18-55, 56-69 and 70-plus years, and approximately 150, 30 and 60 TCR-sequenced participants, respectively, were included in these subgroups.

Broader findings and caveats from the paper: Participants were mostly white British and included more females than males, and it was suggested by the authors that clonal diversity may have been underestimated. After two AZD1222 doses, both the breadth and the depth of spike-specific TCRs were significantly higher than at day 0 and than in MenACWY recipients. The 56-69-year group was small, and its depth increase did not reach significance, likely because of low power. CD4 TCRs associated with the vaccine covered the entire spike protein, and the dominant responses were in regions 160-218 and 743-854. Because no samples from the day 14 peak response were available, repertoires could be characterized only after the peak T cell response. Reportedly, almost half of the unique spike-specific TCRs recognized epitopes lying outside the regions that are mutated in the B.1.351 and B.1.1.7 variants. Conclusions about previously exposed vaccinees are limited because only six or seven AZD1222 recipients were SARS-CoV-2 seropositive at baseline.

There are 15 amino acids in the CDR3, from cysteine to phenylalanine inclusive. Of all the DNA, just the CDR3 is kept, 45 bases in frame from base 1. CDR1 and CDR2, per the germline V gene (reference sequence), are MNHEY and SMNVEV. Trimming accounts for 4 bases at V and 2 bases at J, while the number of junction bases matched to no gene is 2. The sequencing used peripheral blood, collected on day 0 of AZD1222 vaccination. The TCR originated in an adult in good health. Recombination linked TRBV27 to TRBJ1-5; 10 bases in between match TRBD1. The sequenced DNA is TGTGCCAGCAGTTACGGGACAGGGGGCAATCAGCCCCAGCATTTT. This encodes CASSYGTGGNQPQHF.